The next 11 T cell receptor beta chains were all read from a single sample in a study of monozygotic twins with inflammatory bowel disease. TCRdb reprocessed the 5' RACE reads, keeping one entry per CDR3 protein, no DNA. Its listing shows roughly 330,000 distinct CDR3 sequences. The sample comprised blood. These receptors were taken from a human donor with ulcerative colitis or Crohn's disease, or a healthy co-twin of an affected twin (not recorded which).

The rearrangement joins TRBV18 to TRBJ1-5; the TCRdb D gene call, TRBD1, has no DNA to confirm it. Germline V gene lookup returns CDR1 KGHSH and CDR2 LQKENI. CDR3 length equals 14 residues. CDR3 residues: CDSSDRQINQPQHF.

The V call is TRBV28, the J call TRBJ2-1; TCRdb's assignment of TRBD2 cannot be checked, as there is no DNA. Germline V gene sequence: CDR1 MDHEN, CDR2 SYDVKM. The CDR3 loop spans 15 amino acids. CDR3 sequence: CASRPSGKRSDEQFF.

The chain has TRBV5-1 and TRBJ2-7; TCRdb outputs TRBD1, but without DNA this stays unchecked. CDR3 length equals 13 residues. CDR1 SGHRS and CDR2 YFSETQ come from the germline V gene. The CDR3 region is CASSLQGDNEQYF.

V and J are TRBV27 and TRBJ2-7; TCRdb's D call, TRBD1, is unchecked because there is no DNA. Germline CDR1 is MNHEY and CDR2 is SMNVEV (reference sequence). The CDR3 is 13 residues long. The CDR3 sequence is CASSVRTAYEQYF.

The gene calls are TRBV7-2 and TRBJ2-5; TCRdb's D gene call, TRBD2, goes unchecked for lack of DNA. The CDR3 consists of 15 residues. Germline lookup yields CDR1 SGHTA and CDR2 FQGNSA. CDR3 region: CASSSSGGKRETQYF. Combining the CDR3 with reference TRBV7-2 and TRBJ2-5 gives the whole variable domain GAGVSQSPSNKVTEKGKDVELRCDPISGHTALYWYRQSLGQGLEFLIYFQGNSAPDKSGLPSDRFSAERTGGSVSTLTIQRTQQEDSAVYLCASSSSGGKRETQYFGPGTRLLVL.

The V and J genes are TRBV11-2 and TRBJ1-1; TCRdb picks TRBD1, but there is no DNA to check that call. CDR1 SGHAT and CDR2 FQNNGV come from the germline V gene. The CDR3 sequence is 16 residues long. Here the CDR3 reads CASSEPGGQSNSEAFF.

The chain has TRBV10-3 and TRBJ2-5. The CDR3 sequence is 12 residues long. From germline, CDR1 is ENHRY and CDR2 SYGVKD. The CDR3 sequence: CAISSQQETQYF.

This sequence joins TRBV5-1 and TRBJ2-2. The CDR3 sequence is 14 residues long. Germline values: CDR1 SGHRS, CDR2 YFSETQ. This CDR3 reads CASSLGASTGELFF.

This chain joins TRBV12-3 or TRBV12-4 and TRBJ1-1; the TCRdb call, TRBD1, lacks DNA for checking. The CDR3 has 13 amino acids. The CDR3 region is CASRRGQNTEAFF.

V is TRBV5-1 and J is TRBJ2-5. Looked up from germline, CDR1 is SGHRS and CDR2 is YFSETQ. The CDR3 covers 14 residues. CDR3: CASSLDRYQETQYF. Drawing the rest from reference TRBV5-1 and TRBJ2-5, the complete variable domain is KAGVTQTPRYLIKTRGQQVTLSCSPISGHRSVSWYQQTPGQGLQFLFEYFSETQRNKGNFPGRFSGRQFSNSRSEMNVSTLELGDSALYLCASSLDRYQETQYFGPGTRLLVL.

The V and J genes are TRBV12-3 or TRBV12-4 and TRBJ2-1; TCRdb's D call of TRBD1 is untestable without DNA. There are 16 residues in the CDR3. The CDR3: CASSFLPGQGVDEQFF.